This T cell receptor (beta chain) was profiled in a study of cytomegalovirus exposure and HLA in healthy donors. Primers for the PCR totalled 60 Vbeta and 13 Jbeta. This table comes from immunoSEQ multiplex PCR, and its TCRdb copy is limited to in-frame clones, with some not included. In the table there are some 120,000 clones, approximately 84% of which are singletons. CDR3 size: 14 residues. In germline, CDR1 is MNHNS, CDR2 SASEGT. The junction had 5 bases not matched to a gene; V was cut back by 8 bases and J by 0 bases. The sample holds one count of this clone. This receptor was obtained from a man between 18 and 35 years old in good health and CMV-seropositive. The material sequenced was PBMCs. The chain is built from TRBV6-1 and TRBJ2-7, with TRBD1 matching over 9 bases. The CDR3 DNA follows: TGTGCCAGCGAACGGGACAGGGACTCCTACGAGCAGTACTTC. Encoded protein: CASERDRDSYEQYF.